This TCR beta chain was obtained from a study of T cells in Graves' hyperthyroidism and ophthalmopathy. Study-wide results and limits: Blood also held most thyroid clonotypes expanded beyond 0.001.

This clonotype has ten or more counts. Its target is not known. PBMCs came from 7.5 to 10 ml fresh peripheral blood. This CDR3 is built from 12 residues. The ends were cut back, 5 bases at V and 3 bases at J, with 5 bases in the middle. CDR1 is SGHTA and CDR2 is FQGNSA in the germline V gene. The investigators amplified TCR beta CDR3 regions from RNA transcripts. A first-round RT-PCR of the TCR CDR3 used the HTBI primer set. TCRdb passed the multiplex PCR reads through MiXCR, listing each CDR3 protein once. The sample lists hundreds of thousands of distinct CDR3 sequences, about a sixth occurring once. This sequence originates from a woman aged 55-70 years with Graves' ophthalmopathy. Sequences were obtained from blood. This sequence joins TRBV7-2 and TRBJ2-1; D is unresolved. The CDR3 loop reads CASSGDYNEQFF. In DNA form, the CDR3 reads TGTGCCAGCAGCGGCGACTACAATGAGCAGTTCTTC.